This entry concerns a single T cell receptor (beta chain). Its antigen is not known. CDR3 length: 14 amino acids. Germline lookup yields CDR1 MNHEY and CDR2 SVGAGI. The V gene end was trimmed by 1 base and the J gene end by 6 bases; junction bases not matched to a gene: 4. These data come from a study of cytomegalovirus exposure and HLA in healthy donors. Study findings and constraints: Cytomegalovirus association was listed for 164 TCR beta chains.

A multiplex PCR was run with 60 Vbeta primers and 13 Jbeta primers. The repertoire was sequenced with immunoSEQ multiplex PCR; TCRdb's copy has only in-frame clones and lacks some. The sample includes under 300,000 clones, just under 85% seen only once; the top ten take roughly 2%. Source material: PBMCs. The receptor comes from a woman in her forties in good health and CMV-seropositive. The chain recombines TRBV6-5 with TRBJ2-7, with 9 bases aligning to TRBD2. CDR3 sequence reads: CASSYWREGPEQYF. The CDR3 nucleotides read TGTGCCAGCAGTTACTGGCGGGAGGGCCCCGAGCAGTACTTC.